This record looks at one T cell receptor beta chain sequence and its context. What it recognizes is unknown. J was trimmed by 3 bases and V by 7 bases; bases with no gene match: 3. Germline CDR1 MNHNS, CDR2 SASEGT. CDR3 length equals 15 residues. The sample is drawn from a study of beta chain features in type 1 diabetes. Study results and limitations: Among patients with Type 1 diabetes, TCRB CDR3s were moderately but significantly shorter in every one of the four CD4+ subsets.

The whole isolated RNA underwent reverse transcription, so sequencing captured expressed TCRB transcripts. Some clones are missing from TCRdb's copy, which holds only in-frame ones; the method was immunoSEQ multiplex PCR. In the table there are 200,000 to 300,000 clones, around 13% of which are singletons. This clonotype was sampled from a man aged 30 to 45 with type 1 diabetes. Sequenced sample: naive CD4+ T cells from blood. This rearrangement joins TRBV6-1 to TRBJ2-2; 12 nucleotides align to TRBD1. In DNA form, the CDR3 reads TGTGCCAGCATCAGGGACAGGGGGCACACCGGGGAGCTGTTTTTT. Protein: CASIRDRGHTGELFF.